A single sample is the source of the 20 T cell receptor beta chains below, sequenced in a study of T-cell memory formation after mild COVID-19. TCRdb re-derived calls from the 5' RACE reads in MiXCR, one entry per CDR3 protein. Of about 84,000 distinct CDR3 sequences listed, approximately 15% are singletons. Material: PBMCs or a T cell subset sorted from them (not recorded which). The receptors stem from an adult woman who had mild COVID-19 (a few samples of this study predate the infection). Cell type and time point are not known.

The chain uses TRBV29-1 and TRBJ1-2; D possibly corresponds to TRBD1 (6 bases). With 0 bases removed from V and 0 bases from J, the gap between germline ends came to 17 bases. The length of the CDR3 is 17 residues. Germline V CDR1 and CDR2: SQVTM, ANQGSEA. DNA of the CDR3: TGCAGCGTTGAAGATTACTCGCCCGACAGGTCTAACTATGGCTACACCTTC. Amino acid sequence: CSVEDYSPDRSNYGYTF.

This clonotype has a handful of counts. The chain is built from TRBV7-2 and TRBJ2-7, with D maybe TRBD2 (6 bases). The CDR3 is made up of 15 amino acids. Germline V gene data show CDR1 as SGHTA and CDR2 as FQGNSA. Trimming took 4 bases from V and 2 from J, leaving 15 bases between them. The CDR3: CASSWTGTRTYEQYF. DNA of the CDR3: TGTGCCAGCAGCTGGACCGGGACTCGTACCTACGAGCAGTACTTC.

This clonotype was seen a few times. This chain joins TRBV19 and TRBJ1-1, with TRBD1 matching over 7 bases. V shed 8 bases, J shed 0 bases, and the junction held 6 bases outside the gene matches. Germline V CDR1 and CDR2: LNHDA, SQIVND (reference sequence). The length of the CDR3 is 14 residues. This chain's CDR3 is CASRKGQMNTEAFF. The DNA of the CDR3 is TGTGCCAGTCGTAAGGGACAGATGAACACTGAAGCTTTCTTT.

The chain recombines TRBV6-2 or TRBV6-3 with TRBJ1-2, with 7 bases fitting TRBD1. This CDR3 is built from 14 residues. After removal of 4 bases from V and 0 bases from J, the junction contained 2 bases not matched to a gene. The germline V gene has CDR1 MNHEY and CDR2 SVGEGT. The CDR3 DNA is TGTGCCAGCAGTTCCGGGACAGCTAACTATGGCTACACCTTC. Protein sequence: CASSSGTANYGYTF.

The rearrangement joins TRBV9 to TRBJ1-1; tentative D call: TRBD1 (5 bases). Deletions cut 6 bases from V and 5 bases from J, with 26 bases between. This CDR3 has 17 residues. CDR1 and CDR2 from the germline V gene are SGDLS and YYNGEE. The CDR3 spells CASTTLGEAWGSTEAFF. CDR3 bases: TGTGCCAGCACCACATTGGGGGAGGCCTGGGGTAGTACTGAAGCTTTCTTT.

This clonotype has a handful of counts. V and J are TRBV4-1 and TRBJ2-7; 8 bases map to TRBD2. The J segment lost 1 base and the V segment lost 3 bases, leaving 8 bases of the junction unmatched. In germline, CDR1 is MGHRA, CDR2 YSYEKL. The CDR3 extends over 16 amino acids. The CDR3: CASSQDVAGSSYEQYF. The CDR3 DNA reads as TGCGCCAGCAGCCAGGACGTAGCGGGAAGTTCCTACGAGCAGTACTTC.

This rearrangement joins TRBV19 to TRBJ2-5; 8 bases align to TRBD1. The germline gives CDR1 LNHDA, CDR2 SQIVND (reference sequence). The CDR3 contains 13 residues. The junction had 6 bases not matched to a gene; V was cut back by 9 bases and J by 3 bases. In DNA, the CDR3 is TGTGCCAGCAGAATGACAGGGGAAGAGACCCAGTACTTC. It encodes CASRMTGEETQYF.

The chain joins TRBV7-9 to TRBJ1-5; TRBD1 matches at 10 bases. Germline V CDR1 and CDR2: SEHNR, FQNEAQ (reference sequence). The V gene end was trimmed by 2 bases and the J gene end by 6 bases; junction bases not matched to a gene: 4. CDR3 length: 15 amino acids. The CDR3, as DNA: TGTGCCAGCAGCTTATCGCGGGACAGGGGTCAGCCCCAGCATTTT. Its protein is CASSLSRDRGQPQHF.

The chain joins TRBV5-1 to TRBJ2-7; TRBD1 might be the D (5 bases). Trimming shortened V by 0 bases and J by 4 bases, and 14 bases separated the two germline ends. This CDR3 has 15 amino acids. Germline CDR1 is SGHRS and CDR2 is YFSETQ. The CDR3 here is CASSLVPGQGYEQYF. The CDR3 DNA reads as TGCGCCAGCAGCTTGGTTCCAGGGCAAGGGTACGAGCAGTACTTC.

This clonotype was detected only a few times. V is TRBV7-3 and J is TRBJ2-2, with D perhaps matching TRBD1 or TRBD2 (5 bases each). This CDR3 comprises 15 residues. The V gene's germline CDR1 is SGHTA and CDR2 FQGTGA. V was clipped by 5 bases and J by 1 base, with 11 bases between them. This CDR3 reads CASSTGTVNTGELFF. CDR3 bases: TGTGCCAGCAGCACCGGGACGGTGAACACCGGGGAGCTGTTTTTT.

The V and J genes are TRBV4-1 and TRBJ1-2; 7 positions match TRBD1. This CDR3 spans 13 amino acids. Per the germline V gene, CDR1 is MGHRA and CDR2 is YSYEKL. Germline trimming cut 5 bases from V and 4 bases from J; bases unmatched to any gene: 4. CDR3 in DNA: TGCGCCAGCAGCACCCGGGACAGCTATGGCTACACCTTC. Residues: CASSTRDSYGYTF.

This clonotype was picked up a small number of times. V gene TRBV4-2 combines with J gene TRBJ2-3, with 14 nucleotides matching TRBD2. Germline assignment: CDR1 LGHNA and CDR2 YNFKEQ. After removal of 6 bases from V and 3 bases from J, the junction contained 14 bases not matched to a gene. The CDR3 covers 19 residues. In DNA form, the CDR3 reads TGTGCCAGCAGTCCTACATTGACTAGCGGGGGGGCGGCGACAGATACGCAGTATTTT. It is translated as CASSPTLTSGGAATDTQYF.

The CDR3 here is CASSVQGTANYGYTF. CDR3 coding DNA: TGTGCCAGCAGCGTACAGGGGACGGCTAACTATGGCTACACCTTC. The chain has TRBV11-3 and TRBJ1-2, with 7 bases fitting TRBD1. Germline CDR1 reads SGHNT; CDR2 reads YENEEA. J lost 0 bases, V lost 5 bases, and 6 bases had no gene match. The CDR3 is 15 amino acids.

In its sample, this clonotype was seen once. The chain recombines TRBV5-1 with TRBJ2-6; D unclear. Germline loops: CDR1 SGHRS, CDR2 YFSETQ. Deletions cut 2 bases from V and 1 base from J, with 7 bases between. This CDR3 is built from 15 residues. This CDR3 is CASSFTASGANVLTF. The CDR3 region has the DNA TGCGCCAGCAGCTTTACAGCGTCTGGGGCCAACGTCCTGACTTTC. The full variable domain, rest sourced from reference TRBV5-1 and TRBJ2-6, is KAGVTQTPRYLIKTRGQQVTLSCSPISGHRSVSWYQQTPGQGLQFLFEYFSETQRNKGNFPGRFSGRQFSNSRSEMNVSTLELGDSALYLCASSFTASGANVLTFGAGSRLTVL.

This CDR3 is CASSGPGQQEYEQYF. The CDR3 coding sequence is TGTGCCAGCAGCGGTCCGGGTCAGCAAGAATACGAGCAGTACTTC. This chain connects TRBV7-9 to TRBJ2-7; D not certain. The CDR3 is made up of 15 amino acids. Germline V CDR1 and CDR2: SEHNR, FQNEAQ (reference sequence). The V and J ends lost 5 bases and 4 bases respectively, with 18 bases between them.

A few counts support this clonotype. The CDR3 here is CATSDLRQTGELFF. The CDR3 coding sequence is TGTGCCACCAGTGATTTGCGGCAGACCGGGGAGCTGTTTTTT. The chain employs TRBV24-1 and TRBJ2-2; D remains ambiguous. The CDR3 extends over 14 amino acids. Looked up from germline, CDR1 is KGHDR and CDR2 is SFDVKD. V lost 0 bases, J lost 5 bases, and 6 bases lay in between.

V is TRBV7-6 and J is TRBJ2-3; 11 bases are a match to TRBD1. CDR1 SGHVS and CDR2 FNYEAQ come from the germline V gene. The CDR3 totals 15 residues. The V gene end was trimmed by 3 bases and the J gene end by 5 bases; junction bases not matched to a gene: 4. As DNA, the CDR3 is TGTGCCAGCAGCTTTGGGACAGGGGGGGTAGATACGCAGTATTTT. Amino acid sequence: CASSFGTGGVDTQYF.

CDR3 coding DNA: TGTGCCAGCAGTTCCGGAGGCAGCGACTATGGCTACACCTTC. Amino acids: CASSSGGSDYGYTF. The chain uses TRBV12-3 or TRBV12-4 and TRBJ1-2, with D uncertain. The CDR3 loop spans 14 amino acids. The germline V and J ends were trimmed by 4 bases and 3 bases, with 12 bases remaining between them.

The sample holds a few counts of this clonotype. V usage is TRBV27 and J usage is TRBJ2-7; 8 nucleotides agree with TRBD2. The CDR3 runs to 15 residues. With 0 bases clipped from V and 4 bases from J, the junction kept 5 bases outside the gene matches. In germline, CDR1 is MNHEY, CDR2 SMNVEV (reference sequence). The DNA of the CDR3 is TGTGCCAGCAGTTTATCGGGCGGGAGGTCTTACGAGCAGTACTTC. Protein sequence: CASSLSGGRSYEQYF.

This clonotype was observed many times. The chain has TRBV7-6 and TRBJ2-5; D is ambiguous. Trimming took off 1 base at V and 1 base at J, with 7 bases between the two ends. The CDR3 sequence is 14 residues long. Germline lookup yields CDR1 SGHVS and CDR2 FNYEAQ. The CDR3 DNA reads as TGTGCCAGCAGCTTAGGACTTATCCAAGAGACCCAGTACTTC. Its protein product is CASSLGLIQETQYF.